The T cell receptor (beta chain) described here comes from a study of blood T cell repertoires in COVID-19. After removal of 8 bases from V and 0 bases from J, the junction contained 11 bases not matched to a gene. The CDR3 has 17 amino acids. CDR1 is LGHDT and CDR2 is YNNKEL in the germline V gene (reference sequence). Per the study methods: Amplification of reference gene primers provided the estimated nucleated cell counts. Some clones are missing from TCRdb's copy, which holds only in-frame ones; the method was immunoSEQ multiplex PCR. The V and J calls and clone size were taken over from that table, and D and trimming were inferred from the DNA. The table includes over 120,000 clones, 87% detected once.

The sequenced sample was peripheral blood. The sequence derives from a middle-aged man who had recovered from COVID-19. The chain is built from TRBV3-1 (or the pseudogene TRBV3-2) and TRBJ2-3; TRBD2 aligns across 10 bases. This CDR3 is CASEPPSGGSSTDTQYF. In DNA, the CDR3 is TGTGCCAGCGAACCCCCTAGCGGGGGTTCGAGCACAGATACGCAGTATTTT.